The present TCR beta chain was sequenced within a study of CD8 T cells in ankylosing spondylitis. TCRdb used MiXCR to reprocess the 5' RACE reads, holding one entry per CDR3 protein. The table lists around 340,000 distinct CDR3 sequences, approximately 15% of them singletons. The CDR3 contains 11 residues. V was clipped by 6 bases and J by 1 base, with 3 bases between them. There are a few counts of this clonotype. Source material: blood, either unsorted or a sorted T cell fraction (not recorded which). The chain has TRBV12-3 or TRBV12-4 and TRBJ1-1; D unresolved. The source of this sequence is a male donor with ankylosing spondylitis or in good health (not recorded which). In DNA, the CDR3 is TGTGCCAGCAGATCGAACACTGAAGCTTTCTTT. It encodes CASRSNTEAFF.